The T cell receptor (beta chain) described here comes from a study of siplizumab effects on memory and regulatory T cells (dated by TCRdb to the late 2010s). Regarding the study in general: The study looked at the effect of siplizumab, an anti-CD2 antibody, on alloreactive T-cell subsets in allogeneic mixed lymphocyte reactions made from human PBMCs.

Library preparation used the immunoSEQ multiplex PCR assay. The deep sequencing platform assayed approximately 100,000 TCR templates per sample. Genomic DNA extracted from sorted T cells was used for TCRbeta CDR3 sequencing. The source study handled its data this way. The R programming language was used for clonal analysis of TCRbeta CDR3 data. Alloreactive CD4+ and CD8+ clones were identified by comparing unstimulated samples to CFSE-low samples taken after the reaction. By matching sequences to the repertoires of sorted unstimulated Treg and non-Treg cells, each alloreactive CD4+ clone was assigned a regulatory or non-regulatory origin. This is the immuneACCESS table as TCRdb keeps it, with only in-frame sequences that have V and J called. A part of the clones is gone; compared with another copy, unresolved V genes explain less than half, and the rest is unexplained. V, J and clone size are taken as reported in that table, and D and trimming were inferred from the DNA itself. This sample is represented by fewer than 45,000 clones; 80% to 90% of them were singletons. Around 0.25% of the sample is taken by the ten largest.

What the work shows at the level of the full study, not this receptor alone: No functional confirmation was obtained for the suppressive function of proliferating Tregs from siplizumab cultures. A naive or memory phenotype could not be assigned to roughly 75-96% of proliferating CD4+ or CD8+ clones. Among mappable alloreactive CD4+ clones, an average Treg-derived fraction of roughly 69% was observed with siplizumab, compared with approximately 30% in control reactions. The cumulative frequency of alloreactive sequences traceable to unstimulated CD4+ memory T cells was significantly reduced by siplizumab. Unstimulated naive T cells appeared more diverse than memory T cells, and naive cells seemed to contribute substantially to the alloresponse. Because sequences below about 10^-5 frequency were poorly captured, only a minor fraction of alloreactive clones could be mapped to unstimulated subsets.

As concerns this clone: Its target antigen remains unknown. No base quality values were provided; no much bigger clone lies one nucleotide off.

As encoded in the germline V gene, CDR1 is SGHTA while CDR2 is FQGTGA. The CDR3 measures 13 amino acids from cysteine to phenylalanine. Solely the CDR3 DNA is kept, with 39 bases framed from the first base. Trimming accounts for 4 bases at V and 9 bases at J, while the number of junction bases matched to no gene is 7. Unstimulated CD4+ memory cells were also sequenced in three donor pairs, together with CD4+ naive, CD8+ TEMRA, CD8+ naive and CD8+ effector memory subsets. Sorted unstimulated T cells and proliferating T cells recovered from mixed lymphocyte reactions were subjected to TCRbeta CDR3 sequencing. Fresh whole blood from fewer than twelve HLA-typed healthy donors was used to isolate PBMCs.

The chain is made from TRBV7-3 and TRBJ1-2; 8 central bases correspond to TRBD1. The clonotype comes from a human donor in good health. The sample consisted of naive CD4+ T cells sorted from blood. The cell subset or site label, as the study defines it: unstimulated naive T cells. DNA sequence: TGTGCCAGCAGCTCATCGACAGGGGAGAGCTACACCTTC. Its translation is CASSSSTGESYTF.